The rows below give T cell receptor beta chains drawn from one sample of a study of shared clonotypes between healthy human individuals. Repertoires were generated with immunoSEQ multiplex PCR, while TCRdb's copy carries only in-frame clones and drops some. The table has roughly 680,000 clones, 72% seen once. The sample consisted of memory CD4+ T cells sorted from blood. These receptors were taken from a woman aged 25 to 39 in good health. CDR3s include the opening cysteine and the closing phenylalanine or tryptophan. Size is stated for part of the rows, as once, few or many counts, or as a class when the clone is expanded.

TRBJ2-1 | 14 | - | TRBV9 | CASSEGSSYNEQFF
TRBJ1-2 | 14 | few | TRBV2 | CASKGQGNLGGYTF
TRBJ2-7 | 14 | - | TRBV28 | CASSFGLAGAEQYF
TRBJ1-2 | 13 | - | TRBV6-1 | CASSVQGRDGYTF
TRBJ1-1 | 15 | - | TRBV2 | CASRGTPARNTEAFF
TRBJ1-2 | 17 | - | TRBV28 | CASSRGWLGSTAYGYTF
TRBJ1-5 | 18 | - | TRBV5-1 | CASIGSPVQGYSNQPQHF
TRBJ1-1 | 13 | few | TRBV11-1 | CASSFLGRTEAFF
TRBJ2-1 | 16 | - | TRBV27 | CASGVSGTVIYNEQFF
TRBJ1-3 | 14 | - | TRBV18 | CASSRDSSGNTIYF
TRBJ2-3 | 16 | - | TRBV4-2 | CASSQVHLTSTDTQYF
TRBJ2-3 | 15 | - | TRBV6-4 | CASSTTSSSTDTQYF
TRBJ2-5 | 14 | - | TRBV10-1 | CASSEGQAGETQYF
TRBJ2-5 | 14 | - | TRBV18 | CASSLQDREETQYF
TRBJ1-2 | 13 | - | TRBV11-2 | CASSVQGDYGYTF
TRBJ2-7 | 16 | few | TRBV7-6 | CASSKGLAGDTYEQYF
TRBJ2-7 | 14 | - | TRBV5-1 | CASSVGTSGYEQYF
TRBJ2-3 | 15 | - | TRBV7-9 | CASSHSRGSTDTQYF
TRBJ1-6 | 13 | - | TRBV10-3 | CAISERSDSPLHF
TRBJ1-1 | 15 | - | TRBV6-6 | CASRGTRDTRPEAFF
TRBJ2-1 | 11 | - | TRBV15 | CATSFRFEQFF
TRBJ2-3 | 15 | many | TRBV18 | CASSPPAGVTDTQYF
TRBJ2-1 | 15 | - | TRBV5-1 | CASSLDSGGYNEQFF
TRBJ2-2 | 15 | - | TRBV5-1 | CASSLRPTRTGELFF
TRBJ1-4 | 14 | - | TRBV28 | CASSPGTGRWKLFF
TRBJ1-3 | 16 | - | TRBV2 | CASTVGRLRSGNTIYF
TRBJ1-1 | 13 | - | TRBV19 | CASGDGGYTEAFF
TRBJ1-6 | 15 | - | TRBV2 | CASSELDSDNSPLHF
TRBJ2-7 | 15 | - | TRBV6-5 | CASSYGQDYRSEQYF
TRBJ2-7 | 12 | - | TRBV14 | CASSRTGYEQYF
TRBJ1-1 | 13 | few | TRBV6-1 | CAGGKDIYTEAFF
TRBJ2-4 | 16 | - | TRBV19 | CASSIESSLAKNIQYF
TRBJ1-2 | 14 | - | TRBV5-4 | CASSYLQGAGGYTF
TRBJ2-3 | 17 | - | TRBV9 | CASSARGTSGVADTQYF
TRBJ2-2 | 15 | - | TRBV4-2 | CASSQEILGNGELFF
TRBJ2-1 | 15 | - | TRBV5-1 | CASSPTGLESSEQFF
TRBJ1-1 | 15 | few | TRBV5-1 | CASSYGTLLNTEAFF
TRBJ2-7 | 14 | - | TRBV25-1 | CASSDSGSGDEQYF
TRBJ2-1 | 15 | - | TRBV11-3 | CASSITSGRGNEQFF
TRBJ1-4 | 14 | - | TRBV18 | CASSEDRFNEKLFF
TRBJ1-5 | 13 | many | TRBV28 | CASTRQTYQPQHF
TRBJ2-2 | 17 | - | TRBV2 | CASSVSFQQGGPGELFF
TRBJ2-1 | 13 | once | TRBV19 | CASSISGELKQFF
TRBJ2-1 | 16 | - | TRBV11-2 | CASSPSDLPPYNEQFF
TRBJ2-7 | 14 | - | TRBV11-2 | CASSSPGDGYEQYF
TRBJ2-2 | 15 | - | TRBV7-9 | CASSPGEGSSRELFF
- | 15 | - | TRBV19 | CASSTQLGTTYEQYF
TRBJ2-1 | 15 | many | TRBV5-1 | CASSSDSSSYNEQFF
TRBJ2-7 | 12 | - | TRBV23-1 | CASSPPPYVQYF
TRBJ2-7 | 14 | few | TRBV28 | CASRPSGRGYEQYF
TRBJ2-7 | 14 | - | TRBV5-1 | CASSLLSGSDEQYF
TRBJ2-2 | 13 | - | TRBV11-3 | CASSRGGTGELFF